The T cell receptor (beta chain) under discussion was sequenced for a study of CD8 T cells in ankylosing spondylitis. The table lists this clonotype with many counts. The target antigen is unknown. In TCRdb, the 5' RACE reads were re-called with MiXCR into one record per CDR3 protein. The table shows around 490,000 distinct CDR3 sequences, with 5.3% occurring only once. General observations from the study: A TCR beta motif of eight highly homologous variants appeared characteristic of ankylosing spondylitis blood. Significant enrichment of disease-linked clones was reported in matched ankylosing spondylitis synovial fluid. Disease-linked clones were found to be CD8+ and relatively rare in peripheral blood.

The sequencing input was blood, either unsorted or a sorted T cell fraction (not recorded which). This TCR derives from a male donor with ankylosing spondylitis.

CDR3 in DNA: TGCAGTGCCCCGCCCGCGGGGGGGAACACTGAAGCTTTCTTT. Translated: CSAPPAGGNTEAFF. J is TRBJ1-1 and V is TRBV20-1; the D gene is possibly TRBD1 (5 bases). The germline V and J ends were trimmed by 6 bases and 1 base, with 15 bases remaining between them. This CDR3 is built from 14 residues. Germline values: CDR1 DFQATT, CDR2 SNEGSKA (reference sequence).